These 25 T cell receptor beta chains were sequenced from one sample in a study of blood T cell repertoires in COVID-19. The data were produced by immunoSEQ multiplex PCR, yet TCRdb's version contains in-frame clones alone and is incomplete. The sample has roughly 120,000 clones, 55% to 75% seen once. What was sequenced was peripheral blood. Every receptor here comes from a human donor with acute or convalescent COVID-19. The donor label of this sample is uncertain.

The gene calls are TRBV20-1 and TRBJ1-3; D is uncertain. Germline CDR1 reads DFQATT; CDR2 reads SNEGSKA (reference sequence). The CDR3 has 11 amino acids. V was pared by 3 bases and J by 4 bases, with 4 bases between. The CDR3 DNA sequence: TGCAGTGCTAGCCAGGGAAACACCATATATTTT. It codes for CSASQGNTIYF.

The chain employs TRBV6-1 and TRBJ1-4, with 7 bases that match TRBD1. The CDR3 loop spans 17 amino acids. After removal of 3 bases from V and 7 bases from J, the junction contained 14 bases not matched to a gene. Germline V gives CDR1 MNHNS, CDR2 SASEGT. The CDR3 region is CASSDGNRGSRSEKLFF. The CDR3 DNA reads as TGTGCCAGCAGTGATGGTAACAGGGGCTCCAGGAGTGAAAAACTGTTTTTT.

This chain connects TRBV5-1 to TRBJ1-6; TRBD1 is a possible D gene (5 bases). The CDR3 has 15 amino acids. Per germline, CDR1 SGHRS and CDR2 YFSETQ. V was pared by 0 bases and J by 8 bases, with 12 bases between. CDR3 sequence reads: CASSLAGGFYSPLHF. CDR3 in DNA: TGCGCCAGCAGCTTGGCCGGGGGGTTTTATTCACCCCTCCACTTT.

The rearrangement joins TRBV7-2 to TRBJ1-3; the match to TRBD1 covers 7 bases. Germline CDR1 is SGHTA and CDR2 is FQGNSA. The CDR3 loop spans 13 amino acids. Germline trimming cut 5 bases from V and 4 bases from J; bases unmatched to any gene: 2. The CDR3 bases are TGTGCCAGCAGCACGGGACAGGGAAACACCATATATTTT. Encoded protein: CASSTGQGNTIYF.

In nucleotides, the CDR3 is TGTGCCAGCAACCGCGGGTCCGCCTACGAGCAGTACGTC. It specifies CASNRGSAYEQYV. The chain recombines TRBV6-5 with TRBJ2-7, with a possible D match to TRBD2 (5 bases). Germline V gene lookup returns CDR1 MNHEY and CDR2 SVGAGI. The V end was cut by 7 bases, the J end by 2 bases, with 12 bases between. CDR3 length: 13 residues.

This clone occurred a few times. J is TRBJ1-5 and V is TRBV4-1, with D possibly matching TRBD1 (5 bases). The ends were cut back, 4 bases at V and 7 bases at J, with 14 bases in the middle. The CDR3 length is 14 residues. Germline values: CDR1 MGHRA, CDR2 YSYEKL. The CDR3 nucleotides are TGCGCCAGCAGCCTAAATCAGGGAGGCCAGCCCCAGCATTTT. Translated, it gives CASSLNQGGQPQHF.

This clone was seen once. The chain recombines TRBV11-2 with TRBJ2-2; 11 bases are shared with TRBD1. The germline V gene encodes CDR1 SGHAT and CDR2 FQNNGV. V was pared by 2 bases and J by 5 bases, with 4 bases of the junction left unmatched. The CDR3 contains 16 residues. Here the CDR3 reads CASSLWGQGVTGELFF. CDR3 nucleotide sequence: TGTGCCAGCAGCTTATGGGGACAGGGGGTTACCGGGGAGCTGTTTTTT.

V usage is TRBV19 and J usage is TRBJ1-1, with a possible D match to TRBD1 (6 bases). This CDR3 spans 13 amino acids. Germline CDR1 and CDR2: LNHDA and SQIVND (reference sequence). Between the trimmed V and J ends, which lost 8 bases and 5 bases, there was a span of 15 bases. CDR3: CASGTLWGTEAFF. The CDR3 DNA follows: TGTGCCAGTGGGACACTATGGGGGACTGAAGCTTTCTTT.

The rearrangement joins TRBV7-9 to TRBJ1-2; D unclear. The germline V and J ends were trimmed by 2 bases and 8 bases, with 18 bases remaining between them. The CDR3 is made up of 15 amino acids. Germline-derived CDR1 and CDR2 are SEHNR and FQNEAQ (reference sequence). CDR3 in amino acids: CASSLNSQVGEGYTF. CDR3 bases: TGTGCCAGCAGCTTAAATTCCCAGGTCGGGGAGGGCTACACCTTC. The whole variable domain, remainder taken from reference TRBV7-9 and TRBJ1-2, is DTGVSQNPRHKITKRGQNVTFRCDPISEHNRLYWYRQTLGQGPEFLTYFQNEAQLEKSRLLSDRFSAERPKGSFSTLEIQRTEQGDSAMYLCASSLNSQVGEGYTFGSGTRLTVV.

This rearrangement joins TRBV7-8 to TRBJ2-3; D is ambiguous. CDR1 is SGHVS and CDR2 is FQNEAQ in the germline V gene. The CDR3 consists of 13 residues. V was shortened by 0 bases and J by 5 bases, with 6 bases between the two germline ends. The CDR3 nucleotides read TGTGCCAGCAGCTTAGCGGCATTAGATACGCAGTATTTT. Amino acid sequence: CASSLAALDTQYF.

The genes are TRBV28 and TRBJ1-1, with 7 bases matching TRBD1. CDR3 length: 15 residues. With V trimmed by 7 bases and J by 5 bases, 13 bases remained unmatched. CDR1 is MDHEN, CDR2 SYDVKM, per germline. The CDR3 sequence is CASKGDSTLGTEAFF. The CDR3 region has the DNA TGTGCCAGCAAAGGGGACAGCACGCTTGGGACTGAAGCTTTCTTT.

The chain employs TRBV2 and TRBJ2-2; a weak D match, TRBD1 (6 bases). The CDR3 has 14 amino acids. V was cut by 6 bases and J by 2 bases, with 10 bases left in between. Per germline, CDR1 SNHLY and CDR2 FYNNEI. The CDR3 sequence: CASRRTANTGELFF. The CDR3 DNA reads TGTGCCAGCAGGCGGACAGCAAACACCGGGGAGCTGTTTTTT.

This chain joins TRBV7-8 and TRBJ1-5, with no clear D. The CDR3 sequence is 15 residues long. V was shortened by 5 bases and J by 2 bases, with 13 bases between the two germline ends. Germline V CDR1 and CDR2: SGHVS, FQNEAQ. The CDR3 loop reads CASSDRGRGNQPQHF. In DNA, the CDR3 is TGTGCCAGCAGCGATCGGGGTCGGGGCAATCAGCCCCAGCATTTT.

A note on this clone: This clone may be a read error of a much larger clone one base away. Other DNA sequences in this specimen translate into the identical CDR3. The chain uses TRBV4-1 and TRBJ1-3, with a tentative D call TRBD1 (6 bases). The CDR3 runs 18 residues. Trimming removed 1 base at V and 5 bases at J, with 21 bases between. Germline values: CDR1 MGHRA, CDR2 YSYEKL. The CDR3 sequence: CASSQGVQGRKGRNTIYF. The CDR3 region has the DNA TGCGCCAGCAGCCAAGGGGTGCAGGGGCGCAAAGGAAGAAACACCATATATTTT.

This rearrangement joins TRBV6-5 to TRBJ2-3, with D possibly being TRBD1 (5 bases). CDR1 and CDR2 (germline): MNHEY, SVGAGI. Trimming pared 8 bases from V and 2 bases from J, leaving 17 bases between. CDR3 length: 15 residues. CDR3 sequence reads: CASLKGNKNTDTQYF. The CDR3 region has the DNA TGTGCCAGCCTCAAGGGGAACAAAAACACAGATACGCAGTATTTT.

The chain recombines TRBV12-3 or TRBV12-4 with TRBJ1-3, with unresolved D. CDR3 length: 13 residues. The ends were cut back, 7 bases at V and 5 bases at J, with 12 bases in the middle. The CDR3 nucleotides are TGTGCCAGCACCAATGCGCCGAGAAACACCATATATTTT. It translates to CASTNAPRNTIYF.

The rearrangement uses TRBV5-1 and TRBJ1-1; 9 nucleotides agree with TRBD1. Trimming at V came to 0 bases and at J to 0 bases, leaving 9 bases not matched to a gene. The CDR3 covers 18 residues. CDR1 is SGHRS, CDR2 YFSETQ, per germline. This chain's CDR3 is CASSLVPPGQGMNTEAFF. The CDR3 bases are TGCGCCAGCAGCTTGGTTCCCCCGGGACAGGGCATGAACACTGAAGCTTTCTTT.

In this sample, this clone turned up a few times. This rearrangement joins TRBV7-9 to TRBJ1-1; no clear D gene. The CDR3 has 16 amino acids. V was shortened by 2 bases and J by 2 bases, with 15 bases between the two germline ends. The V gene's germline CDR1 is SEHNR and CDR2 FQNEAQ (reference sequence). This chain's CDR3 is CASSLWERRINTEAFF. CDR3 DNA: TGTGCCAGCAGCTTATGGGAGAGGCGGATAAACACTGAAGCTTTCTTT.

This clone came up a few times. This chain links TRBV14 with TRBJ2-2; the match to TRBD1 covers 8 bases. Trimming at V came to 6 bases and at J to 3 bases, leaving 6 bases not matched to a gene. The germline CDR1 and CDR2 sequences are SGHDN and FVKESK. The CDR3 is 15 residues long. In DNA, the CDR3 is TGTGCCAGCAGATACGGACAGGGCGACACCGGGGAGCTGTTTTTT. Its protein product is CASRYGQGDTGELFF.

The J gene is TRBJ1-4, the V gene TRBV19; D call uncertain. This CDR3 region has 15 residues. V shed 6 bases and J shed 5 bases, with 16 bases lying between them. Germline V gene data show CDR1 as LNHDA and CDR2 as SQIVND (reference sequence). CDR3 bases: TGTGCCAGTAGAAAAGGCGGCAGATTAAATGAAAAACTGTTTTTT. This translates into CASRKGGRLNEKLFF.

The chain carries TRBV28 and TRBJ1-1; D is undetermined. In germline, CDR1 is MDHEN, CDR2 SYDVKM. The CDR3 is 13 amino acids. V lost 8 bases and J lost 2, with 12 bases in between. The CDR3 sequence: CASAEVFNTEAFF. The CDR3 DNA reads TGTGCCAGCGCTGAGGTCTTTAACACTGAAGCTTTCTTT.

This chain joins TRBV19 and TRBJ2-7; 9 bases agree with TRBD2. The germline gives CDR1 LNHDA, CDR2 SQIVND (reference sequence). The CDR3 totals 15 residues. Trimming removed 1 base from V and 2 bases from J; junction bases left unmatched: 3. CDR3: CASSIAPSGAYEQYF. In DNA form, the CDR3 reads TGTGCCAGTAGTATAGCGCCTAGCGGGGCCTACGAGCAGTACTTC.

This clone has a handful of counts. The chain is built from TRBV24-1 and TRBJ1-2, with 7 bases that match TRBD1. CDR1 and CDR2 (germline): KGHDR, SFDVKD. There are 14 residues in the CDR3. With V trimmed by 2 bases and J by 2 bases, 1 base remained unmatched. The CDR3 sequence is CATSDSTGNYGYTF. The CDR3 nucleotides read TGTGCCACCAGTGATTCGACAGGGAACTATGGCTACACCTTC.

This clone was observed at least ten times. The rearrangement links TRBV6-5 to TRBJ2-7, with 8 bases aligning to TRBD2. The CDR3 loop spans 15 amino acids. CDR1 MNHEY and CDR2 SVGAGI come from the germline V gene. V was clipped by 5 bases and J by 3 bases; unmatched bases: 9. The CDR3 is CASSPLRGGIYEQYF. The CDR3 nucleotides are TGTGCCAGCAGTCCTCTTCGCGGGGGGATCTACGAGCAGTACTTC.

The rearrangement links TRBV3-1 (or the pseudogene TRBV3-2) to TRBJ1-1; D is ambiguous. Germline values: CDR1 LGHDT, CDR2 YNNKEL (reference sequence). The CDR3 has 13 residues. The V gene lost 3 bases and the J gene lost 6 bases, with 11 bases spanning the gap. The chain's CDR3 is CASSHLGAPEAFF. CDR3 DNA sequence: TGTGCCAGCAGCCATCTAGGAGCCCCTGAAGCTTTCTTT.